The 29 T cell receptor beta chains given below trace back to one sample, sequenced in a study of cytomegalovirus exposure and HLA in healthy donors. Profiled with immunoSEQ multiplex PCR; TCRdb holds only in-frame clones, not every one. The table includes some 130,000 clones, about 91% detected once. The sample consisted of PBMCs. These TCRs come from a woman younger than 30 in good health and CMV-seronegative.

The rearrangement links TRBV5-6 to TRBJ1-5; 7 bases align to TRBD1. The CDR3 loop spans 15 amino acids. The V and J ends lost 1 base and 6 bases, in that order; junction bases with no gene match: 7. CDR1 and CDR2 (germline): SGHDT, YYEEEE. This CDR3 reads CASSLRRQGFQPQHF. The CDR3 bases are TGTGCCAGCAGCTTGAGGAGACAGGGCTTTCAGCCCCAGCATTTT.

A few counts support this clone. The V call is TRBV7-9, the J call TRBJ2-5; unclear D gene. This CDR3 spans 12 amino acids. V was shortened by 1 base and J by 12 bases, with 12 bases between the two germline ends. Germline assignment: CDR1 SEHNR and CDR2 FQNEAQ (reference sequence). CDR3 in DNA: TGTGCCAGCAGCTTAGTATCCCCAACGGAGTACTTC. This codes for CASSLVSPTEYF.

There are a few counts of this clone. V is TRBV19 and J is TRBJ2-3, with 7 bases fitting TRBD2. With V trimmed by 4 bases and J by 2 bases, 12 bases remained unmatched. Germline V CDR1 and CDR2: LNHDA, SQIVND (reference sequence). The length of the CDR3 is 17 residues. The CDR3 reads CASSRGGYQTTTDTQYF. The CDR3 DNA reads TGTGCCAGTAGTAGGGGGGGATATCAAACCACCACAGATACGCAGTATTTT.

This chain uses TRBV9 with TRBJ2-4; D perhaps matches TRBD2 (6 bases). The ends were cut back, 5 bases at V and 5 bases at J, with 11 bases in the middle. The CDR3 is made up of 13 amino acids. Germline V CDR1 and CDR2: SGDLS, YYNGEE. As DNA, the CDR3 is TGTGCCAGCAGTAGAGGAGGGGAAAACATTCAGTACTTC. Its protein is CASSRGGENIQYF.

The V gene is TRBV18, the J gene TRBJ1-3; 7 positions agree with TRBD1. Germline V gene sequence: CDR1 KGHSH, CDR2 LQKENI. Germline trimming cut 5 bases from V and 7 bases from J; bases unmatched to any gene: 11. The CDR3 spans 15 residues. Written as DNA, the CDR3 is TGTGCCAGCTCATCAACAGGGGCGCAAGCCAACACCATATATTTT. Encoded protein: CASSSTGAQANTIYF.

A single count supports this clone. The chain recombines TRBV6-1 with TRBJ1-4; D is perhaps TRBD1 (5 bases). Germline V CDR1 and CDR2: MNHNS, SASEGT. The CDR3 is made up of 15 amino acids. V dropped 5 bases and J dropped 8 bases, with 18 bases sitting between them. Here the CDR3 reads CASSLTGGVREKLFF. The CDR3, as DNA: TGTGCCAGCAGTCTTACGGGGGGAGTCCGGGAAAAACTGTTTTTT.

CDR3 sequence reads: CASSVVRGELFF. As DNA, the CDR3 is TGTGCCAGCAGCGTAGTTCGCGGGGAGCTGTTTTTT. This chain joins TRBV9 and TRBJ2-2; no clear D. The germline CDR1 and CDR2 sequences are SGDLS and YYNGEE. The CDR3 has 12 residues. The V gene lost 0 bases and the J gene lost 7 bases, with 4 bases spanning the gap.

The chain joins TRBV7-7 to TRBJ1-2; weak D call: TRBD1 (5 bases). The CDR3 extends over 16 amino acids. Germline CDR1 and CDR2: SSHAT and FNYEAQ (reference sequence). Deletions cut 1 base from V and 5 bases from J, with 17 bases between. This CDR3 reads CASSLDGYRLGYGYTF. The CDR3 nucleotides read TGTGCCAGCAGCTTAGATGGCTACAGGCTTGGTTATGGCTACACCTTC. The full variable domain, completed using reference TRBV7-7 and TRBJ1-2, is GAGVSQSPRYKVTKRGQDVTLRCDPISSHATLYWYQQALGQGPEFLTYFNYEAQPDKSGLPSDRFSAERPEGSISTLTIQRTEQRDSAMYRCASSLDGYRLGYGYTFGSGTRLTVV.

This clone was seen once. The V call is TRBV6-5, the J call TRBJ1-2; 7 positions match TRBD1. The germline V gene has CDR1 MNHEY and CDR2 SVGAGI. The CDR3 is 15 residues long. The V segment lost 6 bases and the J segment 4 bases; nucleotides outside the gene matches: 11. This CDR3 is CASRGGQLPGYGYTF. In DNA, the CDR3 is TGTGCCAGCAGGGGGGGACAGCTCCCTGGCTATGGCTACACCTTC.

This clone showed up just a few times. V gene TRBV25-1 combines with J gene TRBJ1-4, with 7 bases identical to TRBD1. There are 16 residues in the CDR3. With 2 bases clipped from V and 6 bases from J, the junction kept 9 bases outside the gene matches. CDR1 is MGHDK and CDR2 is SYGVNS in the germline V gene. The CDR3 spells CASSETPRGQYEKLFF. CDR3 coding DNA: TGTGCCAGCAGTGAAACCCCCCGGGGACAGTATGAAAAACTGTTTTTT.

The chain uses TRBV5-8 and TRBJ1-4, with no clear D. The CDR3 has 14 residues. CDR1 SGHTS and CDR2 YDEGEE come from the germline V gene. V lost 0 bases, J lost 4 bases, and 7 bases lay in between. CDR3 nucleotides: TGTGCCAGCAGCTTGGGGCGGAGTAATGAAAAACTGTTTTTT. It translates to CASSLGRSNEKLFF.

This clone was seen a single time. The CDR3 DNA reads as TGTGCCAGCAGCGCCTCGACTAGCGGGGTCCAAGAGACCCAGTACTTC. This encodes CASSASTSGVQETQYF. V usage is TRBV7-9 and J usage is TRBJ2-5, with 11 bases that match TRBD2. The CDR3 contains 16 residues. Germline CDR1 is SEHNR and CDR2 is FQNEAQ (reference sequence). The V segment lost 5 bases and the J segment 1 base; nucleotides outside the gene matches: 6.

The V call is TRBV2, the J call TRBJ2-3, with D maybe TRBD2 (5 bases). Per germline, CDR1 SNHLY and CDR2 FYNNEI. The ends were cut back, 3 bases at V and 4 bases at J, with 17 bases in the middle. The CDR3 runs to 16 residues. CDR3 in DNA: TGTGCCAGCAGTGATCGGCTCCTTATCGGGGCAGATACGCAGTATTTT. Translation gives CASSDRLLIGADTQYF.

This chain links TRBV5-1 with TRBJ1-1, with D unclear. V dropped 2 bases and J dropped 2 bases, with 7 bases sitting between them. Germline V gene lookup returns CDR1 SGHRS and CDR2 YFSETQ. The CDR3 sequence is 13 residues long. The CDR3 region is CASSFGQNTEAFF. DNA of the CDR3: TGCGCCAGCAGCTTCGGTCAAAACACTGAAGCTTTCTTT.

J is TRBJ1-2 and V is TRBV9, with D possibly being TRBD1 (5 bases). Trimming left V 3 bases short and J 7 bases short, with 28 bases between. The length of the CDR3 is 18 residues. The germline V gene encodes CDR1 SGDLS and CDR2 YYNGEE. The CDR3 bases are TGTGCCAGCAGCGCCCCCCCAGGGTCGAATTTTTTAGTTAGTGGCTACACCTTC. Translated, it gives CASSAPPGSNFLVSGYTF.

V gene TRBV7-2 combines with J gene TRBJ2-1, with TRBD2 matching 12 bases. The J segment lost 3 bases and the V segment lost 4 bases, leaving 10 bases of the junction unmatched. The CDR3 length is 18 residues. CDR1 SGHTA and CDR2 FQGNSA come from the germline V gene. The CDR3: CASSSLFGLAGLYNEQFF. CDR3 DNA sequence: TGTGCCAGCAGCTCCCTCTTCGGACTAGCGGGACTCTACAATGAGCAGTTCTTC.

The chain employs TRBV9 and TRBJ2-5, with 8 bases identical to TRBD2. The V and J ends lost 4 bases and 5 bases, in that order; junction bases with no gene match: 7. Germline V gene lookup returns CDR1 SGDLS and CDR2 YYNGEE. The length of the CDR3 is 14 residues. The CDR3 DNA is TGTGCCAGCAGCATACGGGGGGGCTCGGAGACCCAGTACTTC. Translating gives CASSIRGGSETQYF.

This clone appeared a single time. This chain links TRBV2 with TRBJ1-1, with D possibly matching TRBD1 (5 bases). Trimming removed 5 bases from V and 4 bases from J, with 17 bases in between. Germline-derived CDR1 and CDR2 are SNHLY and FYNNEI. This CDR3 has 15 residues. Here the CDR3 reads CASSSIRGGVTEAFF. The CDR3 bases are TGTGCCAGCAGTTCCATCCGGGGAGGGGTCACTGAAGCTTTCTTT.

The chain uses TRBV11-2 and TRBJ2-3, with D possibly matching TRBD2 (6 bases). Trimming stripped 1 base from V and 3 bases from J, with 11 bases between. This CDR3 has 15 amino acids. Germline V gene data show CDR1 as SGHAT and CDR2 as FQNNGV. The CDR3 region is CASSLAGDGTDTQYF. CDR3 sequence (DNA): TGTGCCAGCAGCTTAGCGGGGGACGGAACAGATACGCAGTATTTT.

This clone was recorded a few times. The chain combines TRBV29-1 with TRBJ2-5; TRBD1 matches 8 bases. V was clipped by 3 bases and J by 2 bases; unmatched bases: 11. Germline loops: CDR1 SQVTM, CDR2 ANQGSEA. CDR3 size: 16 residues. CDR3 in amino acids: CSVEGQGALDQETQYF. CDR3 sequence (DNA): TGCAGCGTTGAGGGCCAGGGGGCGTTGGATCAAGAGACCCAGTACTTC.

The chain joins TRBV14 to TRBJ2-5; 7 nucleotides align to TRBD1. The CDR3 is 14 amino acids. The germline gives CDR1 SGHDN, CDR2 FVKESK. The V segment lost 4 bases and the J segment 5 bases; nucleotides outside the gene matches: 7. Here the CDR3 reads CASSLEQGWETQYF. CDR3 bases: TGTGCCAGCAGCCTCGAACAGGGGTGGGAGACCCAGTACTTC.

This chain uses TRBV5-1 with TRBJ1-1, with unresolved D. V was cut by 3 bases and J by 5 bases, with 11 bases left in between. The CDR3 has 13 residues. Germline CDR1 reads SGHRS; CDR2 reads YFSETQ. Here the CDR3 reads CASSSLARTEAFF. Written as DNA, the CDR3 is TGCGCCAGCAGCTCTTTAGCCCGAACTGAAGCTTTCTTT.

The chain recombines TRBV27 with TRBJ2-1; D uncertain. The CDR3 is 15 residues long. V was clipped by 3 bases and J by 5 bases, with 14 bases between them. CDR1 and CDR2 from the germline V gene are MNHEY and SMNVEV (reference sequence). The DNA for the CDR3 is TGTGCCAGCAGTTTTGGCGGTTATATTCACAATGAGCAGTTCTTC. Its translation: CASSFGGYIHNEQFF.

The CDR3 reads CASSRRWTSGGYEQYF. The CDR3, as DNA: TGTGCCAGCAGCCGCCGATGGACTAGCGGGGGGTACGAGCAGTACTTC. The chain links TRBV7-2 to TRBJ2-7, with 14 bases matching TRBD2. The J segment lost 4 bases and the V segment lost 5 bases, leaving 7 bases of the junction unmatched. The CDR3 length is 16 residues. Germline CDR1 is SGHTA and CDR2 is FQGNSA.

CDR3 amino acids: CASSLKRGAFTDTQYF. The CDR3 region has the DNA TGTGCCAGCAGCTTAAAGCGGGGGGCATTCACAGATACGCAGTATTTT. The gene calls are TRBV7-2 and TRBJ2-3; 9 nucleotides align to TRBD2. The ends lost 2 bases at V and 2 bases at J; junction bases unmatched: 5. Germline lookup yields CDR1 SGHTA and CDR2 FQGNSA. The CDR3 length is 16 residues.

The chain links TRBV7-8 to TRBJ2-3; D is possibly TRBD1 (6 bases). Germline CDR1 reads SGHVS; CDR2 reads FQNEAQ. The CDR3 covers 14 residues. Between the trimmed V and J ends, which lost 5 bases and 6 bases, there was a span of 15 bases. CDR3 amino acids: CASSRNRVVDTQYF. For the CDR3, the DNA is TGTGCCAGCAGCAGAAACAGGGTTGTGGATACGCAGTATTTT.

V is TRBV21-1 and J is TRBJ1-1; the table's D call TRBD1 went unverified against the DNA. TRBV21-1 is annotated as a pseudogene. The CDR3 is 15 amino acids. CDR3 nucleotide sequence: TGTGCCAGCAGCAAATTACCCCAGGGGAACACTGAAGCTTTCTTT. Protein product: CASSKLPQGNTEAFF.

In its sample, this clone was seen many times. The chain combines TRBV6-5 with TRBJ1-2, with 7 bases fitting TRBD1. The CDR3 totals 13 residues. The germline gives CDR1 MNHEY, CDR2 SVGAGI. V dropped 4 bases and J dropped 8; count of bases not matched to a gene: 7. CDR3 nucleotides: TGTGCCAGCAGTTTCACCGGACAGGAGGGCTACACCTTC. Encoded protein: CASSFTGQEGYTF.

CDR3 region: CASSLIRTGRPQHF. DNA of the CDR3: TGTGCCAGCAGCTTAATCCGAACGGGGAGGCCCCAGCATTTT. V gene TRBV7-2 combines with J gene TRBJ1-5; D not certain. V was pared by 2 bases and J by 9 bases, with 14 bases between. Germline V CDR1 and CDR2: SGHTA, FQGNSA. The CDR3 totals 14 residues.